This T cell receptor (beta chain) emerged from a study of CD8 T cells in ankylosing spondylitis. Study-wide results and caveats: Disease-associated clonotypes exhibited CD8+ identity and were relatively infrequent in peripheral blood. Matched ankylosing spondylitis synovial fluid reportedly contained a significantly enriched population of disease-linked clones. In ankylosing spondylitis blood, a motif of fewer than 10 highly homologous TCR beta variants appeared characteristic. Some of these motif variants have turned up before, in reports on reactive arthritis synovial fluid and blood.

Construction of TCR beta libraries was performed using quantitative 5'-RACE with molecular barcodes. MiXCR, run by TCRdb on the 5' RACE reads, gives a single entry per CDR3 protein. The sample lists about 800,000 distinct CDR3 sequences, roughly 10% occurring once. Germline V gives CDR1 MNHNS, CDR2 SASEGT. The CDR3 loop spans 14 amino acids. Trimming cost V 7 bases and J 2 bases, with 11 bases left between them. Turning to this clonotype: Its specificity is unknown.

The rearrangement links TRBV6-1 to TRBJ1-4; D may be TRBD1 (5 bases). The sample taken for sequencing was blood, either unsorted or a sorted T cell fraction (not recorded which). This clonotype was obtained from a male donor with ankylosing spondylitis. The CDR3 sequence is CASIRDGTNEKLFF. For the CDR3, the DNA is TGTGCCAGCATCCGGGACGGTACTAATGAAAAACTGTTTTTT.